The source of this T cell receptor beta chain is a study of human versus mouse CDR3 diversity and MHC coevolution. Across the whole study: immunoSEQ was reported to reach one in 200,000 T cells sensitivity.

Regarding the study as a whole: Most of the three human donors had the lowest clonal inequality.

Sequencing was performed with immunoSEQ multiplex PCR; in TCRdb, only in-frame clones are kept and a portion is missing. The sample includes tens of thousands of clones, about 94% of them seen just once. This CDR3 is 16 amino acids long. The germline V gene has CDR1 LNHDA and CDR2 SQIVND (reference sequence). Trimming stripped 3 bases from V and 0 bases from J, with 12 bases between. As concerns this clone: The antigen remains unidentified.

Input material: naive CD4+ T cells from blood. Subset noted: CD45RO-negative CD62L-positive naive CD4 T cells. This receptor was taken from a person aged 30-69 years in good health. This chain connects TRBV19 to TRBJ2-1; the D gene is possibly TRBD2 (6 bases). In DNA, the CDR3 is TGTGCCAGTAGTATCCCCCCCGGGAGCTCCTACAATGAGCAGTTCTTC. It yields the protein CASSIPPGSSYNEQFF.